The entry that follows covers one T cell receptor (beta chain) sequence. It was with 60 Vbeta and 13 Jbeta primers that the PCR ran. The data were produced by immunoSEQ multiplex PCR, yet TCRdb's version contains in-frame clones alone and is incomplete. The sample lists nearly 300,000 clones, 86% occurring once. The data originate from a study of cytomegalovirus exposure and HLA in healthy donors. This CDR3 has 15 amino acids. Trimming took 1 base from V and 4 from J; bases not matched to a gene: 3. The germline gives CDR1 SGHDN, CDR2 FVKESK. This clonotype was sampled from a man in his forties or fifties in good health and CMV-seropositive. Sequencing was carried out using PBMCs. The V call is TRBV14, the J call TRBJ1-2; TRBD1 matches at 10 bases. CDR3 sequence: CASSQAGTGVYGYTF. The CDR3 region has the DNA TGTGCCAGCAGCCAAGCCGGGACAGGGGTCTATGGCTACACCTTC.